The clone carrying this T cell receptor beta chain was detected only once. Its cognate antigen is unknown. This record belongs to a study of post-analysis software for immune sequencing data. General observations from the study: Controls showed lower frequencies than patients for a handful of TRBV segments, and TRBV5-6, TRBV5-1 and TRBV20-1 were among these. Batch-matched samples strongly co-clustered by F measure.

Libraries were made from TCR beta cDNA, and they carried unique molecular identifiers. T cells numbering roughly 0.85 to 11 million gave rise to 450,000 to 550,000 cDNA molecules. Each CDR3 protein gets one entry after TCRdb re-called the PCR reads with MiXCR. There are 400,000 to 500,000 distinct CDR3 sequences in the sample; 39% occur only once, and about 8% lies in the top ten. Germline-derived CDR1 and CDR2 are SGDLS and YYNGEE. The CDR3 consists of 13 residues. Trimming removed 3 bases from V and 8 bases from J, with 12 bases in between. Source material: blood. This chain joins TRBV9 and TRBJ2-1, with D possibly matching TRBD2 (5 bases). This clonotype originated in a girl aged 2-10 years with multiple sclerosis. The CDR3 DNA reads as TGTGCCAGCAGCGCCCGGGGTTTAGATGAGCAGTTCTTC. As protein: CASSARGLDEQFF.